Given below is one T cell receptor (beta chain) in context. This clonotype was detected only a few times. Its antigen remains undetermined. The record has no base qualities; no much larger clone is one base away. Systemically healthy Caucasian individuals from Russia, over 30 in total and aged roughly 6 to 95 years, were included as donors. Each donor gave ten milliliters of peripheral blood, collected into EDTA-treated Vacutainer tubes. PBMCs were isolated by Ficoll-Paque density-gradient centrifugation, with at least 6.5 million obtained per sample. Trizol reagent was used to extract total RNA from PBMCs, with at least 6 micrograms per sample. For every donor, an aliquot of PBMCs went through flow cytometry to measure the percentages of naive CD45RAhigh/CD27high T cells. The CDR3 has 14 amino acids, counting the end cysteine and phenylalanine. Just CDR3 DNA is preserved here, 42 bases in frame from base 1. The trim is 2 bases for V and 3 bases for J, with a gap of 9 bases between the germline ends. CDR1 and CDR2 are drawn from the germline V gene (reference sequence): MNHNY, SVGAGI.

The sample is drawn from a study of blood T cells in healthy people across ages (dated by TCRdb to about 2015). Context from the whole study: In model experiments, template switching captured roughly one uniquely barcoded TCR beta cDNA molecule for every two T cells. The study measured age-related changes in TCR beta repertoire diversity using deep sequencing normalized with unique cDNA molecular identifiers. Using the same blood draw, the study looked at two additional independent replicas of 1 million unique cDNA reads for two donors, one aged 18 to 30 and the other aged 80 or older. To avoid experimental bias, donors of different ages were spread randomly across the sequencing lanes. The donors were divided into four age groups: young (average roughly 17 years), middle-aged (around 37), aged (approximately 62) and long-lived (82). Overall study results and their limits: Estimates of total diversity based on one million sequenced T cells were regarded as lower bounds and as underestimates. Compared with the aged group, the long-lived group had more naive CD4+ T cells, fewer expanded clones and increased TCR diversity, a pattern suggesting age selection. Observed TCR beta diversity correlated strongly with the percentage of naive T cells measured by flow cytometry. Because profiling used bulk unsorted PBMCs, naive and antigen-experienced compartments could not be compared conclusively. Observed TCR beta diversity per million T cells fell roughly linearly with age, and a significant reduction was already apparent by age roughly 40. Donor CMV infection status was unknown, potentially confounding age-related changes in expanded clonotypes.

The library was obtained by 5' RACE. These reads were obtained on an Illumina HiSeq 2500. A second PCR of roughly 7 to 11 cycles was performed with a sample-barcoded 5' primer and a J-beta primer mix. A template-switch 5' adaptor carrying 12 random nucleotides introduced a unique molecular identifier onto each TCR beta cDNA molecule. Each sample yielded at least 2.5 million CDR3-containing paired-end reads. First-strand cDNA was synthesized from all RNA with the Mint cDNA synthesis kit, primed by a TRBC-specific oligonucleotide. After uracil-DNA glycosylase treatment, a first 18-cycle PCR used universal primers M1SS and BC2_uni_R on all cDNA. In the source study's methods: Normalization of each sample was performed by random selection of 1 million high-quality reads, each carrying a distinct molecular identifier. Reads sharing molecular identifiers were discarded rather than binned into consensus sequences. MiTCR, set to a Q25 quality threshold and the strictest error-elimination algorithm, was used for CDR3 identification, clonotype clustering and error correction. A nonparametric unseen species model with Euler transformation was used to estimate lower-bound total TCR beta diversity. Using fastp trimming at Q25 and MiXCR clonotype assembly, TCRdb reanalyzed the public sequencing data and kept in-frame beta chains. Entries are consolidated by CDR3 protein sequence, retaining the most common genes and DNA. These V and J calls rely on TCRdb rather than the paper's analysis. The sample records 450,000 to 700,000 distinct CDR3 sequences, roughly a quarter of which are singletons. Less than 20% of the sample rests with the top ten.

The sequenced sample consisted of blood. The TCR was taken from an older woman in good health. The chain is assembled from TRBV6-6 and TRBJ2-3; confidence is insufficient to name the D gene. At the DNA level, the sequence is TGTGCCAGCAGTTACCTGTCCGGGACAGATACGCAGTATTTT. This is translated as CASSYLSGTDTQYF.